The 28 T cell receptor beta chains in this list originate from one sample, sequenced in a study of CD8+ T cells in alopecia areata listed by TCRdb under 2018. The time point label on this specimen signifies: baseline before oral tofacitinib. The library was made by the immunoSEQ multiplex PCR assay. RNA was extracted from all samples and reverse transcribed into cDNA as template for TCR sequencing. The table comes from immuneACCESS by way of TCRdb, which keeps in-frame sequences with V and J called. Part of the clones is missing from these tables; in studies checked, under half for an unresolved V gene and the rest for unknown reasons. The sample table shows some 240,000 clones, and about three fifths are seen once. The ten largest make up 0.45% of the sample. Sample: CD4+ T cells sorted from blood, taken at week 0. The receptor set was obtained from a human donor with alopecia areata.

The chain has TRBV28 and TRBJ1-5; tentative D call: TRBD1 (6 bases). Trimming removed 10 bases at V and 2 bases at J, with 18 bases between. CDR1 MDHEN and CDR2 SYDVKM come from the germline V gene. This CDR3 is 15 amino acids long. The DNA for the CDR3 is TGTGCCACCGTCCCCGGGACAACCGGCAATCAGCCCCAGCATTTT. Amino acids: CATVPGTTGNQPQHF. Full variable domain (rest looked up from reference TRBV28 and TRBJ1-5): DVKVTQSSRYLVKRTGEKVFLECVQDMDHENMFWYRQDPGLGLRLIYFSYDVKMKEKGDIPEGYSVSREKKERFSLILESASTNQTSMYLCATVPGTTGNQPQHFGDGTRLSIL.

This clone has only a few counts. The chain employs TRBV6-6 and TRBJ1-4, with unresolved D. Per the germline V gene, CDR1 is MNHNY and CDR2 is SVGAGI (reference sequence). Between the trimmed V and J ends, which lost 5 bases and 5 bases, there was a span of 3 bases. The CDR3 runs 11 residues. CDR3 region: CASSLNEKLFF. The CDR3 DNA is TGTGCCAGCAGTCTGAATGAAAAACTGTTTTTT.

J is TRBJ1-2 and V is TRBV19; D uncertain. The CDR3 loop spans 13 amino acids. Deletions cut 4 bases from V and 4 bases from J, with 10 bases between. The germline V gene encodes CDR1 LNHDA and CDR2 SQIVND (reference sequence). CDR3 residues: CASSSWSSYGYTF. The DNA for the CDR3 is TGTGCCAGTAGTAGCTGGTCATCCTATGGCTACACCTTC.

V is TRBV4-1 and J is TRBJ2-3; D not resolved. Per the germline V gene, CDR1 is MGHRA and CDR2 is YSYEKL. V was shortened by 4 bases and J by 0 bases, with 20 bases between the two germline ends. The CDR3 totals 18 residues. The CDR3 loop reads CASSPVGVVSASTDTQYF. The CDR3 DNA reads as TGCGCCAGCAGCCCGGTTGGGGTAGTTTCAGCTAGCACAGATACGCAGTATTTT.

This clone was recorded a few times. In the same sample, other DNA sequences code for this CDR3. CDR3 in amino acids: CSVGSYEQYF. In nucleotides, the CDR3 is TGCAGCGTTGGCAGCTACGAGCAGTACTTC. V usage is TRBV29-1 and J usage is TRBJ2-7; the D is unclear. CDR3 size: 10 residues. V lost 4 bases and J 3 bases, leaving 4 bases between the germline ends. CDR1 and CDR2 (germline): SQVTM, ANQGSEA.

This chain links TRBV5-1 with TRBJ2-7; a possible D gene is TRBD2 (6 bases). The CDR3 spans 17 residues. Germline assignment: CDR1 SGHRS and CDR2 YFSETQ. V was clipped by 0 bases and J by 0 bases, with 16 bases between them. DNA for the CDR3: TGCGCCAGCAGCTTGGGTCGAGCGGGCAGGAGCTCCTACGAGCAGTACTTC. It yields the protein CASSLGRAGRSSYEQYF.

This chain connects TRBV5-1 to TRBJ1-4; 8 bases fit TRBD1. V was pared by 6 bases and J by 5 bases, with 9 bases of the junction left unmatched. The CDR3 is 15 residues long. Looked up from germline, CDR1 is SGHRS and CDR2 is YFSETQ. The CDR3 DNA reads TGCGCCAGCAAGGAGGGCGGGACAGGCAATGAAAAACTGTTTTTT. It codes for CASKEGGTGNEKLFF.

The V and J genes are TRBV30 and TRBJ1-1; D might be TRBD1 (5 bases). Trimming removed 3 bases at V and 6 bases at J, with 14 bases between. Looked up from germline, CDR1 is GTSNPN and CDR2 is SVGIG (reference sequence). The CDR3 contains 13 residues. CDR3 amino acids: CAWRTLGVAEAFF. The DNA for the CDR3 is TGTGCCTGGAGGACCTTAGGGGTGGCTGAAGCTTTCTTT.

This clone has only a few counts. CDR3 sequence reads: CASNSGLSYSYEQYF. The DNA for the CDR3 is TGTGCCAGCAATTCAGGGCTTTCTTACTCCTACGAGCAGTACTTC. The rearrangement joins TRBV6-1 to TRBJ2-7; tentative D call: TRBD1 (5 bases). V lost 7 bases and J lost 0, with 16 bases in between. The CDR3 is made up of 15 amino acids. Germline V gene lookup returns CDR1 MNHNS and CDR2 SASEGT.

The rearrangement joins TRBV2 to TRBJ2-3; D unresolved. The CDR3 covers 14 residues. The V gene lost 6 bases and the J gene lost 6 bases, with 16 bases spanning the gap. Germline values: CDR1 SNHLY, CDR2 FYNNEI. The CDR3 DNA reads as TGTGCCAGCAGGCCCAGAACTGCTGGGGATACGCAGTATTTT. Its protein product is CASRPRTAGDTQYF.

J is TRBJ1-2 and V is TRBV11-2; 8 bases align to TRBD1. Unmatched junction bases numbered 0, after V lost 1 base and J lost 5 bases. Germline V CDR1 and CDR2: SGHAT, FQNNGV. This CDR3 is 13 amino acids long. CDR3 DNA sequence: TGTGCCAGCAGCTTAGGGACAGGGTATGGCTACACCTTC. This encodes CASSLGTGYGYTF.

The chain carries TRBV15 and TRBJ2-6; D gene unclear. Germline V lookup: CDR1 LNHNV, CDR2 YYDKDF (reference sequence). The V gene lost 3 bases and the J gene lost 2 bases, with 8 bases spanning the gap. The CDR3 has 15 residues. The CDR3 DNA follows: TGTGCCACCAGCAGTGGGGATGCTGGGGCCAACGTCCTGACTTTC. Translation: CATSSGDAGANVLTF.

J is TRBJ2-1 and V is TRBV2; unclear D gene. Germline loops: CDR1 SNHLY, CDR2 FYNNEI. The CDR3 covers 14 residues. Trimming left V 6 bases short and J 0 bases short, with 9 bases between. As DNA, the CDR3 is TGTGCCAGCAGGGGTCAGATCTCCTACAATGAGCAGTTCTTC. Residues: CASRGQISYNEQFF. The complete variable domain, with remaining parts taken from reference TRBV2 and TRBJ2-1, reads EPEVTQTPSHQVTQMGQEVILRCVPISNHLYFYWYRQILGQKVEFLVSFYNNEISEKSEIFDDQFSVERPDGSNFTLKIRSTKLEDSAMYFCASRGQISYNEQFFGPGTRLTVL.

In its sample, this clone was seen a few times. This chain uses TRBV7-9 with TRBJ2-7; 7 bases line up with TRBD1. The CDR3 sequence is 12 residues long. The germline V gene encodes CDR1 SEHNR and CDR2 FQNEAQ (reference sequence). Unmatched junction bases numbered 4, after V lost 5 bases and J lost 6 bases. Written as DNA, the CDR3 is TGTGCCAGCAGCCTACAGGGGCCCGAGCAGTACTTC. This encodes CASSLQGPEQYF.

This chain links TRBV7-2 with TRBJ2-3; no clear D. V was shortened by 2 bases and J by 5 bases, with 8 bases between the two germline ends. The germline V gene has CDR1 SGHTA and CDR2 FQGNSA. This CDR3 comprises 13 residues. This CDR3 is CASSLLPIDTQYF. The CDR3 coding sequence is TGTGCCAGCAGCTTATTGCCGATAGATACGCAGTATTTT. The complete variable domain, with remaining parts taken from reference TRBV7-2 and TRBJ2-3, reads GAGVSQSPSNKVTEKGKDVELRCDPISGHTALYWYRQSLGQGLEFLIYFQGNSAPDKSGLPSDRFSAERTGGSVSTLTIQRTQQEDSAVYLCASSLLPIDTQYFGPGTRLTVL.

In DNA form, the CDR3 reads TGTGCCAGCAGCTTAAAGGGGGGCTACGAGCAGTACTTC. Translation gives CASSLKGGYEQYF. The chain links TRBV7-2 to TRBJ2-7; D might be TRBD1 or TRBD2, each matching 6 bases. V was shortened by 2 bases and J by 3 bases, with 8 bases between the two germline ends. The CDR3 runs to 13 residues. The germline CDR1 and CDR2 sequences are SGHTA and FQGNSA.

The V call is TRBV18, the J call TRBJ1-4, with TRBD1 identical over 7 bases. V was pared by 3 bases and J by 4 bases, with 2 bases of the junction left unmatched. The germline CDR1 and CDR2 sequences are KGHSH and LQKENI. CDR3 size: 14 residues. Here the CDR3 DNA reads TGTGCCAGCTCACCCCAGGGGGGTAATGAAAAACTGTTTTTT. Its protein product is CASSPQGGNEKLFF. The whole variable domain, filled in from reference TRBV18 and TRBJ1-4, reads NAGVMQNPRHLVRRRGQEARLRCSPMKGHSHVYWYRQLPEEGLKFMVYLQKENIIDESGMPKERFSAEFPKEGPSILRIQQVVRGDSAAYFCASSPQGGNEKLFFGSGTQLSVL.

The CDR3 here is CASSISAGIRYEQYF. The DNA for the CDR3 is TGTGCCAGTAGTATCTCAGCGGGGATCCGTTACGAGCAGTACTTC. The rearrangement links TRBV19 to TRBJ2-7; TRBD2 aligns across 7 bases. Looked up from germline, CDR1 is LNHDA and CDR2 is SQIVND (reference sequence). The CDR3 covers 15 residues. After removal of 3 bases from V and 4 bases from J, the junction contained 9 bases not matched to a gene. Supplemented by reference TRBV19 and TRBJ2-7, the full variable domain reads DGGITQSPKYLFRKEGQNVTLSCEQNLNHDAMYWYRQDPGQGLRLIYYSQIVNDFQKGDIAEGYSVSREKKESFPLTVTSAQKNPTAFYLCASSISAGIRYEQYFGPGTRLTVT.

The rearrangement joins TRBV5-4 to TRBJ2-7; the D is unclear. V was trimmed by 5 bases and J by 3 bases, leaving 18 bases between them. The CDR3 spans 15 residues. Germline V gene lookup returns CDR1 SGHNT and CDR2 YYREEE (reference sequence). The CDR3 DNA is TGTGCCAGCAGTTCCAAGGAAGGGCAGAGCTACGAGCAGTACTTC. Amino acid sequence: CASSSKEGQSYEQYF. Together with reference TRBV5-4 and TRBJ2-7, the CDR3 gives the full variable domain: ETGVTQSPTHLIKTRGQQVTLRCSSQSGHNTVSWYQQALGQGPQFIFQYYREEENGRGNFPPRFSGLQFPNYSSELNVNALELDDSALYLCASSSKEGQSYEQYFGPGTRLTVT.

The CDR3: CASSSLQGKGELFF. Here the CDR3 DNA reads TGTGCCAGCAGTTCTTTACAGGGGAAGGGGGAACTGTTTTTT. The gene calls are TRBV27 and TRBJ1-4, with 7 bases that match TRBD1. Losses at the gene ends were 4 bases for V and 12 bases for J; bases not matched to a gene: 11. Germline CDR1 MNHEY, CDR2 SMNVEV (reference sequence). This CDR3 has 14 amino acids.

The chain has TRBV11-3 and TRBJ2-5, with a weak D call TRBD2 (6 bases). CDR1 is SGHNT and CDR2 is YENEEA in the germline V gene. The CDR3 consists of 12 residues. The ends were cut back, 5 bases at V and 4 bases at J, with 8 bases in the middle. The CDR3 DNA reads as TGTGCCAGCAGCCTTAGCGGAGAGACCCAGTACTTC. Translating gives CASSLSGETQYF.

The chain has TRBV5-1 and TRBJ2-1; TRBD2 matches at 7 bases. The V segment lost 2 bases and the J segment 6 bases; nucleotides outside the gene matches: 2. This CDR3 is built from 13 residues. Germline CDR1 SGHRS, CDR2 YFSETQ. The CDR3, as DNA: TGCGCCAGCAGCTTCGGGGGGATCAATGAGCAGTTCTTC. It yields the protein CASSFGGINEQFF.

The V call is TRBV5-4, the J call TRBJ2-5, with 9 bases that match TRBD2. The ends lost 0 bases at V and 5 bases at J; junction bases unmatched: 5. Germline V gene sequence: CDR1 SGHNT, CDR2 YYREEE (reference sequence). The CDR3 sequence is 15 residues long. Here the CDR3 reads CASSLVAGGPETQYF. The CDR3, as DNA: TGTGCCAGCAGCTTGGTGGCGGGAGGGCCGGAGACCCAGTACTTC.

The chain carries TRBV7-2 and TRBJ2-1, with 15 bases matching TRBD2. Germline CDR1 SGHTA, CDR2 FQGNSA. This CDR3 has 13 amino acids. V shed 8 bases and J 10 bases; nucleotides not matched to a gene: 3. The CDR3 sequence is CASGLAGGREQFF. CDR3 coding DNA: TGTGCCAGCGGACTAGCGGGGGGGAGAGAGCAGTTCTTC.

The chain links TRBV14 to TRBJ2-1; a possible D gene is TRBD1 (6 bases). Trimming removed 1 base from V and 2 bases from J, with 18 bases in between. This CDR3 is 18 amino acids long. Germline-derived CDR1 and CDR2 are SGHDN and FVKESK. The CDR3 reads CASSQVPSTGLTYNEQFF. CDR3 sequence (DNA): TGTGCCAGCAGCCAAGTTCCCTCAACAGGGCTCACCTACAATGAGCAGTTCTTC.

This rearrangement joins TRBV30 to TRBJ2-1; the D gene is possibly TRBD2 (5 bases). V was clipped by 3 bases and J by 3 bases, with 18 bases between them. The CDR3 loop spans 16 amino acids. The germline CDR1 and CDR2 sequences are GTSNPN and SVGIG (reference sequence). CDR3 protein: CAWRTRGGVLYNEQFF. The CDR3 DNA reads TGTGCCTGGAGGACCCGGGGTGGCGTCCTCTACAATGAGCAGTTCTTC. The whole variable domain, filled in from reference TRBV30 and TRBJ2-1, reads SQTIHQWPATLVQPVGSPLSLECTVEGTSNPNLYWYRQAAGRGLQLLFYSVGIGQISSEVPQNLSASRPQDRQFILSSKKLLLSDSGFYLCAWRTRGGVLYNEQFFGPGTRLTVL.

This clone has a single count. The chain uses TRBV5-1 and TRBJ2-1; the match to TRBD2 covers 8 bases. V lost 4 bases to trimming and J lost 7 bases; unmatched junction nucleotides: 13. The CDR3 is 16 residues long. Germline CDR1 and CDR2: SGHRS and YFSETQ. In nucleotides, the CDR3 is TGCGCCAGCAGCCCCCCCGGGCTAGCGGGCCCTAATGAGCAGTTCTTC. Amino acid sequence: CASSPPGLAGPNEQFF.

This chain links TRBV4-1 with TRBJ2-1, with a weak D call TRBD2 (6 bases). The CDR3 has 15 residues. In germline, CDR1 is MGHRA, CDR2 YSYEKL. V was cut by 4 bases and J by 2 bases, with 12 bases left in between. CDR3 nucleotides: TGCGCCAGCAGCCTTGATAGCGGCCCCTACAATGAGCAGTTCTTC. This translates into CASSLDSGPYNEQFF.